These 32 T cell receptor beta chains originate from one sample sequenced in a study of blood T cells in healthy people across ages. Together with a sample-barcoded 5' primer, a J-beta primer mix was included in a second PCR lasting about 7 to 12 cycles. MiXCR, applied by TCRdb to the 5' RACE reads, yields one record per CDR3 protein. The table includes approximately 680,000 distinct CDR3 sequences, 32% detected once. Sample: blood. Receptor source: a woman aged 80 or over in good health.

Concerning this clonotype: A much larger clonotype is one base distant, so this may be a read error. The chain is built from TRBV7-9 and TRBJ2-1; D may be TRBD1 (5 bases). CDR3 size: 15 residues. V was shortened by 4 bases and J by 13 bases, with 23 bases between the two germline ends. From germline, CDR1 is SEHNR and CDR2 FQNEAQ (reference sequence). CDR3 in amino acids: CASSSMKGIAETQFF. The CDR3, as DNA: TGTGCCAGCAGCTCAATGAAGGGGATTGCGGAGACCCAGTTCTTC.

V and J are TRBV18 and TRBJ2-2; D not certain. V lost 1 base and J lost 2, with 5 bases in between. The CDR3 is made up of 14 amino acids. Germline V lookup: CDR1 KGHSH, CDR2 LQKENI. CDR3: CASSPQANTGELFF. CDR3 sequence (DNA): TGTGCCAGCTCACCACAGGCAAACACCGGGGAGCTGTTTTTT. The variable domain in full, with the rest retrieved from reference TRBV18 and TRBJ2-2, is NAGVMQNPRHLVRRRGQEARLRCSPMKGHSHVYWYRQLPEEGLKFMVYLQKENIIDESGMPKERFSAEFPKEGPSILRIQQVVRGDSAAYFCASSPQANTGELFFGEGSRLTVL.

This clonotype was seen repeatedly, ten times or more. V and J are TRBV5-1 and TRBJ2-1; D possibly corresponds to TRBD1 (6 bases). There are 15 residues in the CDR3. Per the germline V gene, CDR1 is SGHRS and CDR2 is YFSETQ. V lost 5 bases to trimming and J lost 3 bases, with 15 bases between them. DNA for the CDR3: TGCGCCAGCAGTCGTTTCGGGACAAACTACAATGAGCAGTTCTTC. Its translation is CASSRFGTNYNEQFF.

The V call is TRBV9, the J call TRBJ2-4; TRBD1 matches at 11 bases. The J call may be wrong; the DNA end is better matched by TRBJ2-7. The CDR3 is 16 amino acids. Germline V lookup: CDR1 SGDLS, CDR2 YYNGEE. CDR3 sequence: CASSSGDRGGSYEQYF. For the CDR3, the DNA is TGTGCCAGCAGTTCAGGGGACAGGGGGGGGTCCTACGAGCAGTACTTC.

Concerning this clonotype: The junction differs from germline at one of its ends, possibly a read error. The chain recombines TRBV7-9 with TRBJ2-1; D is possibly TRBD2 (7 bases). Germline lookup yields CDR1 SEHNR and CDR2 FQNEAQ (reference sequence). The CDR3 extends over 15 amino acids. The CDR3 loop reads CACSMLGGGLDEQFF. The CDR3 nucleotides are TGTGCCTGCAGCATGTTAGGGGGGGGGCTGGATGAGCAGTTCTTC.

Of note for this clonotype: A much bigger clone sits one base away, suggesting this may be a read error. The V call is TRBV3-1, the J call TRBJ1-1, with no clear D. Germline CDR1 and CDR2: LGHDT and YNNKEL (reference sequence). The CDR3 totals 11 residues. The chain's CDR3 is CASSKNAEAFF. The DNA of the CDR3 is TGTGCCAGCAGCAAGAACGCTGAAGCTTTCTTT.

This clonotype came up many times. The rearrangement links TRBV5-1 to TRBJ2-7; 7 bases are shared with TRBD1. This CDR3 has 15 amino acids. V dropped 4 bases and J dropped 2; count of bases not matched to a gene: 9. Germline CDR1 SGHRS, CDR2 YFSETQ. The CDR3 reads CASSPTGTAPYEQYF. The DNA of the CDR3 is TGCGCCAGCAGCCCCACCGGGACAGCGCCCTACGAGCAGTACTTC.

This clonotype was picked up a small number of times. This sequence joins TRBV29-1 and TRBJ1-3; unclear D gene. Trimming left V 3 bases short and J 2 bases short, with 8 bases between. The CDR3 spans 13 residues. From germline, CDR1 is SQVTM and CDR2 ANQGSEA. CDR3 DNA: TGCAGCGTTGAGACCGGCCCTGGAAACACCATATATTTT. Translation: CSVETGPGNTIYF.

The chain combines TRBV29-1 with TRBJ2-3; D might be TRBD2 (7 bases). V dropped 2 bases and J dropped 3 bases, with 15 bases sitting between them. CDR3 size: 15 residues. Germline V CDR1 and CDR2: SQVTM, ANQGSEA. The CDR3 here is CSVEHGGQATDTQYF. DNA for the CDR3: TGCAGCGTTGAACACGGGGGGCAGGCAACAGATACGCAGTATTTT.

The sample holds a few counts of this clonotype. The chain combines TRBV7-2 with TRBJ1-1, with D possibly TRBD1 on 5 matching bases. Germline V gene data show CDR1 as SGHTA and CDR2 as FQGNSA. The germline V and J ends were trimmed by 5 bases and 0 bases, with 10 bases remaining between them. The CDR3 length is 14 residues. The CDR3: CASSLLGVNTEAFF. CDR3 DNA sequence: TGTGCCAGCAGCCTATTGGGGGTGAACACTGAAGCTTTCTTT. Combining the CDR3 with reference TRBV7-2 and TRBJ1-1 gives the whole variable domain GAGVSQSPSNKVTEKGKDVELRCDPISGHTALYWYRQSLGQGLEFLIYFQGNSAPDKSGLPSDRFSAERTGGSVSTLTIQRTQQEDSAVYLCASSLLGVNTEAFFGQGTRLTVV.

This sequence joins TRBV9 and TRBJ1-6; 7 bases are shared with TRBD1. Germline V gene data show CDR1 as SGDLS and CDR2 as YYNGEE. V was pared by 4 bases and J by 6 bases, with 7 bases of the junction left unmatched. The CDR3 contains 15 residues. The CDR3 is CASSLAGQFNSPLHF. The CDR3 nucleotides read TGTGCCAGCAGCCTCGCGGGACAGTTTAATTCACCCCTCCACTTT.

In its sample, this clonotype was seen many times. This sequence joins TRBV7-2 and TRBJ2-7; 8 nucleotides line up with TRBD1. V trimming: 4 bases; J trimming: 2 bases; junction bases outside the gene matches: 10. Looked up from germline, CDR1 is SGHTA and CDR2 is FQGNSA. This CDR3 is built from 16 residues. CDR3 bases: TGTGCCAGCAGCTGGAGCCGGGACAGGTCCACCTACGAGCAGTACTTC. It specifies CASSWSRDRSTYEQYF. Filled out from reference TRBV7-2 and TRBJ2-7, the complete variable domain reads GAGVSQSPSNKVTEKGKDVELRCDPISGHTALYWYRQSLGQGLEFLIYFQGNSAPDKSGLPSDRFSAERTGGSVSTLTIQRTQQEDSAVYLCASSWSRDRSTYEQYFGPGTRLTVT.

The CDR3 DNA reads TGTGCCAGCAGCTTAGGCAATAGGGGAGATGAGCAGTTCTTC. This codes for CASSLGNRGDEQFF. V usage is TRBV7-2 and J usage is TRBJ2-1, with D possibly called TRBD1 or TRBD2 (5 bases each). Trimming took off 1 base at V and 8 bases at J, with 12 bases between the two ends. Germline CDR1 reads SGHTA; CDR2 reads FQGNSA. The CDR3 has 14 amino acids.

This sequence joins TRBV4-2 and TRBJ1-5, with TRBD1 as a possible D gene (6 bases). CDR1 is LGHNA and CDR2 is YNFKEQ in the germline V gene. Trimming stripped 4 bases from V and 5 bases from J, with 18 bases between. The CDR3 sequence is 16 residues long. For the CDR3, the DNA is TGTGCCAGCAGCCCCCACCCATGGACAGATGATCAGCCCCAGCATTTT. Protein product: CASSPHPWTDDQPQHF.

This clonotype turned up a few times. The chain has TRBV15 and TRBJ1-3, with D perhaps matching TRBD1 (6 bases). CDR1 is LNHNV, CDR2 YYDKDF, per germline (reference sequence). There are 16 residues in the CDR3. V gave up 0 bases and J gave up 4 bases, with 13 bases separating them. The chain's CDR3 is CATSRDPAGQGNTIYF. For the CDR3, the DNA is TGTGCCACCAGCAGAGACCCAGCCGGACAGGGAAACACCATATATTTT.

Notes on this clonotype: One base away lies a much larger clone, so this may be a sequencing read error. This chain's CDR3 is CASSSTGGGPCREQYF. CDR3 nucleotide sequence: TGTGCCAGCAGCTCTACTGGGGGGGGGCCCTGCCGGGAGCAGTACTTC. This rearrangement joins TRBV7-2 to TRBJ2-4; D may be TRBD2 (7 bases). The CDR3 sequence is 16 residues long. V shed 4 bases and J shed 13 bases, with 26 bases lying between them. The germline V gene encodes CDR1 SGHTA and CDR2 FQGNSA.

Only one count was recorded for this clonotype. A much more abundant neighbour one base away suggests this may be a read error. V is TRBV29-1 and J is TRBJ1-2; unclear D gene. V was clipped by 6 bases and J by 0 bases, with 14 bases between them. There are 14 residues in the CDR3. The germline V gene has CDR1 SQVTM and CDR2 ANQGSEA. The CDR3 DNA follows: TGCAGCGTCCCCGAGGGCATAACTAACTATGGCTACACCTTC. This encodes CSVPEGITNYGYTF.

This clonotype was seen at least ten times. V is TRBV6-1 and J is TRBJ1-1; maybe TRBD1 (6 bases). V shed 7 bases and J shed 3 bases, with 15 bases lying between them. Per germline, CDR1 MNHNS and CDR2 SASEGT. This CDR3 has 14 amino acids. The CDR3 here is CASTLTQGYTEAFF. The CDR3 DNA is TGTGCCAGCACTCTTACACAGGGATACACTGAAGCTTTCTTT.

The genes are TRBV7-9 and TRBJ2-3, with 8 nucleotides matching TRBD1. The V gene's germline CDR1 is SEHNR and CDR2 FQNEAQ (reference sequence). The V segment lost 8 bases and the J segment 4 bases; nucleotides outside the gene matches: 14. The CDR3 sequence is 16 residues long. The CDR3 nucleotides are TGTGCCAGCGGTCATTTCCAGGGGGCCAGAGCAGATACGCAGTATTTT. Amino acid sequence: CASGHFQGARADTQYF.

Worth noting for this clonotype: A much bigger clone sits one base away, suggesting this may be a read error. V is TRBV11-2 and J is TRBJ2-4; D might be TRBD1 (5 bases). The end of the DNA is better explained by TRBJ2-7, so the J call may be wrong. CDR3 length equals 14 residues. The germline V gene has CDR1 SGHAT and CDR2 FQNNGV. The CDR3 is CASSLRQTSYEQYF. DNA for the CDR3: TGTGCCAGCAGCTTAAGACAGACCTCCTACGAGCAGTACTTC.

A word on this clonotype: This may come from a read error, since a much larger clone is one base off. V usage is TRBV6-6 and J usage is TRBJ1-5, with no clear D. CDR1 and CDR2 (germline): MNHNY, SVGAGI (reference sequence). Trimming removed 6 bases from V and 3 bases from J, with 9 bases in between. The CDR3 has 13 residues. The CDR3 loop reads CASRRSLNQPQHF. Here the CDR3 DNA reads TGTGCCAGCAGGAGGTCCCTCAATCAGCCCCAGCATTTT.

This clonotype was seen many times. CDR3 protein: CASSQGTGANVLTF. In nucleotides, the CDR3 is TGCGCCAGCAGCCAGGGAACTGGGGCCAACGTCCTGACTTTC. V usage is TRBV4-3 and J usage is TRBJ2-6; D is unresolved. The CDR3 is 14 amino acids. Per germline, CDR1 LGHNA and CDR2 YSLEER. Trimming pared 3 bases from V and 2 bases from J, leaving 5 bases between.

The chain couples TRBV4-3 to TRBJ1-1, with D possibly matching TRBD1 (6 bases). Germline loops: CDR1 LGHNA, CDR2 YSLEER. The CDR3 has 16 amino acids. Trimming removed 0 bases from V and 1 base from J, with 12 bases in between. The CDR3 DNA sequence: TGCGCCAGCAGCCAAGATACAGGGACTCCGAACACTGAAGCTTTCTTT. Translation gives CASSQDTGTPNTEAFF.

The chain couples TRBV6-1 to TRBJ1-1; 12 bases are a match to TRBD1. CDR1 and CDR2 (germline): MNHNS, SASEGT. The CDR3 has 15 amino acids. V was clipped by 8 bases and J by 1 base; unmatched bases: 5. In nucleotides, the CDR3 is TGTGCCAGCCCGGGACAGGGGGCTGGGAACACTGAAGCTTTCTTT. Encoded protein: CASPGQGAGNTEAFF.

In its sample, this clonotype was seen many times. The chain joins TRBV20-1 to TRBJ2-1, with 8 bases lining up with TRBD2. V was pared by 4 bases and J by 12 bases, with 11 bases of the junction left unmatched. There are 13 residues in the CDR3. Germline loops: CDR1 DFQATT, CDR2 SNEGSKA (reference sequence). CDR3 nucleotide sequence: TGCAGTGCTACGTTCGGGGGGGCATGGGGGCAGTTCTTC. Translating it yields CSATFGGAWGQFF.

This clonotype appeared many times. This chain links TRBV3-1 with TRBJ1-2, with no clear D. V dropped 5 bases and J dropped 8 bases, with 12 bases sitting between them. Germline CDR1 reads LGHDT; CDR2 reads YNNKEL (reference sequence). CDR3 size: 12 residues. CDR3 nucleotide sequence: TGTGCCAGCAGCGAACTAGGAGTAGGCTACACCTTC. This sequence encodes CASSELGVGYTF. Full variable domain (missing parts from reference TRBV3-1 and TRBJ1-2): DTAVSQTPKYLVTQMGNDKSIKCEQNLGHDTMYWYKQDSKKFLKIMFSYNNKELIINETVPNRFSPKSPDKAHLNLHINSLELGDSAVYFCASSELGVGYTFGSGTRLTVV.

This clonotype was seen many times. V usage is TRBV29-1 and J usage is TRBJ1-2; 8 nucleotides agree with TRBD1. V was pared by 7 bases and J by 8 bases, with 9 bases of the junction left unmatched. Per germline, CDR1 SQVTM and CDR2 ANQGSEA. This CDR3 region has 12 residues. CDR3 in DNA: TGCAGCGGGACAGGGTACGGGTACGGCTACACCTTC. As protein: CSGTGYGYGYTF.

This clonotype was seen many times. The chain employs TRBV5-1 and TRBJ2-5; TRBD2 might be the D (6 bases). CDR3 length: 14 residues. The V end was cut by 2 bases, the J end by 2 bases, with 10 bases between. Germline V CDR1 and CDR2: SGHRS, YFSETQ. This CDR3 is CASSFGGIQETQYF. CDR3 nucleotide sequence: TGCGCCAGCAGCTTCGGCGGGATACAAGAGACCCAGTACTTC.

This clonotype was recorded at least ten times. J is TRBJ2-5 and V is TRBV6-5, with TRBD2 as a possible D gene (6 bases). The germline V gene encodes CDR1 MNHEY and CDR2 SVGAGI. This CDR3 has 17 residues. V lost 0 bases, J lost 2 bases, and 16 bases lay in between. CDR3 coding DNA: TGTGCCAGCAGTTACTCTCTTATCCCAGGGAGGCAAGAGACCCAGTACTTC. This gives the protein CASSYSLIPGRQETQYF.

The chain has TRBV6-1 and TRBJ2-2, with D perhaps given as TRBD1 or TRBD2 (5 bases each). CDR1 is MNHNS, CDR2 SASEGT, per germline. V lost 3 bases to trimming and J lost 5 bases, with 7 bases between them. This CDR3 spans 13 amino acids. The CDR3 is CASSEWGTGELFF. CDR3 nucleotides: TGTGCCAGCAGTGAGTGGGGGACCGGGGAGCTGTTTTTT.

This clonotype occurred many times. This chain connects TRBV12-3 or TRBV12-4 to TRBJ1-5, with D possibly being TRBD1 (6 bases). Trimming cost V 4 bases and J 1 base, with 8 bases left between them. The CDR3 consists of 14 residues. The CDR3 nucleotides are TGTGCCAGCAGTTCACAGGGAAGCAATCAGCCCCAGCATTTT. Its translation is CASSSQGSNQPQHF.

The chain carries TRBV7-8 and TRBJ1-1; D gene unclear. Trimming pared 2 bases from V and 5 bases from J, leaving 12 bases between. This CDR3 contains 14 residues. The germline gives CDR1 SGHVS, CDR2 FQNEAQ. For the CDR3, the DNA is TGTGCCAGCAGCTTAAGCTTACGGAAAACTGAAGCTTTCTTT. Its protein is CASSLSLRKTEAFF.